A single sample gave rise to the 30 T cell receptor beta chains below, sequenced in a study of T cell responses to AZD1222 COVID-19 vaccine. Using immunoSEQ multiplex PCR, the repertoire was profiled, and TCRdb retains in-frame clones only, with some absent. The table lists 120,000 to 150,000 clones, around nine tenths of them singletons. Sequenced here: peripheral blood, sampled on day 0 of AZD1222 vaccination. Receptor source: an adult in good health.

The gene calls are TRBV9 and TRBJ1-3, with D unclear. V lost 2 bases and J 2 bases, leaving 14 bases between the germline ends. Per the germline V gene, CDR1 is SGDLS and CDR2 is YYNGEE. This CDR3 is built from 16 residues. CDR3: CASSVEREGTGNTIYF. The CDR3 region has the DNA TGTGCCAGCAGCGTTGAGAGGGAAGGGACTGGAAACACCATATATTTT.

The chain recombines TRBV4-2 with TRBJ1-6; 8 bases fit TRBD1. CDR1 is LGHNA, CDR2 YNFKEQ, per germline. V dropped 0 bases and J dropped 2; count of bases not matched to a gene: 9. The length of the CDR3 is 19 residues. The CDR3 DNA reads TGTGCCAGCAGCCAAGAGAGGACAGGGACGATCACCTATAATTCACCCCTCCACTTT. It is translated as CASSQERTGTITYNSPLHF.

The V call is TRBV5-4, the J call TRBJ1-1; D remains unclear. In germline, CDR1 is SGHNT, CDR2 YYREEE (reference sequence). V gave up 1 base and J gave up 0 bases, with 10 bases separating them. This CDR3 is 15 amino acids long. The CDR3 bases are TGTGCCAGCAGCTTGTCTTGGGGAATGAACACTGAAGCTTTCTTT. Residues: CASSLSWGMNTEAFF.

J is TRBJ1-4 and V is TRBV19; TRBD1 is a possible D gene (6 bases). In germline, CDR1 is LNHDA, CDR2 SQIVND (reference sequence). The length of the CDR3 is 14 residues. The germline V and J ends were trimmed by 9 bases and 8 bases, with 19 bases remaining between them. CDR3 sequence reads: CASTPGDTGEKLFF. The CDR3 coding sequence is TGTGCCAGCACACCAGGGGACACGGGGGAAAAACTGTTTTTT.

The chain carries TRBV30 and TRBJ1-5; tentative D call: TRBD1 (6 bases). The germline CDR1 and CDR2 sequences are GTSNPN and SVGIG (reference sequence). CDR3 length: 13 residues. Trimming stripped 2 bases from V and 10 bases from J, with 15 bases between. CDR3 region: CAWSPTGARPQHF. The CDR3 coding sequence is TGTGCCTGGAGTCCGACAGGAGCTCGACCCCAGCATTTT.

This chain connects TRBV5-1 to TRBJ1-2; D call uncertain. V lost 0 bases and J lost 4, with 7 bases in between. The CDR3 loop spans 13 amino acids. Germline V gene sequence: CDR1 SGHRS, CDR2 YFSETQ. This CDR3 is CASSLETVYGYTF. The CDR3 bases are TGCGCCAGCAGCTTGGAGACGGTCTATGGCTACACCTTC.

The rearrangement links TRBV14 to TRBJ2-7, with D unclear. Per germline, CDR1 SGHDN and CDR2 FVKESK. This CDR3 has 13 amino acids. V dropped 1 base and J dropped 6 bases, with 10 bases sitting between them. The CDR3 loop reads CASSQATPSEQYF. Here the CDR3 DNA reads TGTGCCAGCAGCCAAGCAACCCCATCCGAGCAGTACTTC.

The chain employs TRBV9 and TRBJ2-3; TRBD1 matches at 7 bases. Losses at the gene ends were 2 bases for V and 4 bases for J; bases not matched to a gene: 7. Germline V gene lookup returns CDR1 SGDLS and CDR2 YYNGEE. CDR3 length: 15 residues. The CDR3 sequence is CASSVRGQLSDTQYF. In DNA, the CDR3 is TGTGCCAGCAGCGTTAGGGGACAGCTTTCAGATACGCAGTATTTT.

V usage is TRBV19 and J usage is TRBJ2-1, with 11 bases lining up with TRBD1. This CDR3 spans 17 amino acids. Germline assignment: CDR1 LNHDA and CDR2 SQIVND (reference sequence). V lost 3 bases and J lost 8; bases outside the gene matches: 12. The CDR3 loop reads CASSMSLGTGGKDEQFF. The CDR3 coding sequence is TGTGCCAGTAGTATGTCGCTCGGGACAGGGGGTAAGGATGAGCAGTTCTTC.

This chain uses TRBV21-1 with TRBJ2-7; TRBD2, as called in the table, went unchecked against the DNA. TRBV21-1 is annotated as a pseudogene. The CDR3 sequence is 14 residues long. The CDR3 DNA is TGTGCCAGCAGCGAGGGACTAGGGCCCTACGAGCAGTACTTC. Translated, it gives CASSEGLGPYEQYF.

The rearrangement joins TRBV20-1 to TRBJ1-2, with D perhaps TRBD1 (5 bases). The germline CDR1 and CDR2 sequences are DFQATT and SNEGSKA (reference sequence). With 3 bases removed from V and 8 bases from J, the gap between germline ends came to 10 bases. The length of the CDR3 is 11 residues. CDR3 bases: TGCAGTGCTAGTAAGGGGCTGGGCTACACCTTC. This gives the protein CSASKGLGYTF.

J is TRBJ1-5 and V is TRBV28; D remains unclear. Germline CDR1 MDHEN, CDR2 SYDVKM. The CDR3 sequence is 11 residues long. The germline V and J ends were trimmed by 7 bases and 2 bases, with 3 bases remaining between them. The CDR3 DNA sequence: TGTGCCAGCAAAGGCAATCAGCCCCAGCATTTT. Translation gives CASKGNQPQHF. Variable domain in full (rest from reference TRBV28 and TRBJ1-5): DVKVTQSSRYLVKRTGEKVFLECVQDMDHENMFWYRQDPGLGLRLIYFSYDVKMKEKGDIPEGYSVSREKKERFSLILESASTNQTSMYLCASKGNQPQHFGDGTRLSIL.

The CDR3 reads CASSSRDRGADTQYF. The CDR3 bases are TGTGCCAGCAGCTCCCGGGACAGGGGGGCAGATACGCAGTATTTT. The chain couples TRBV5-4 to TRBJ2-3; the match to TRBD1 covers 11 bases. Germline assignment: CDR1 SGHNT and CDR2 YYREEE (reference sequence). The CDR3 consists of 15 residues. The ends lost 3 bases at V and 4 bases at J; junction bases unmatched: 4.

CDR3 sequence: CASRPDANYGYTF. CDR3 in DNA: TGTGCCAGCAGACCTGACGCAAACTATGGCTACACCTTC. This chain links TRBV28 with TRBJ1-2; no clear D gene. V was shortened by 6 bases and J by 2 bases, with 10 bases between the two germline ends. In germline, CDR1 is MDHEN, CDR2 SYDVKM. This CDR3 spans 13 amino acids.

The gene calls are TRBV7-9 and TRBJ1-4, with D unresolved. Germline CDR1 is SEHNR and CDR2 is FQNEAQ (reference sequence). Trimming shortened V by 3 bases and J by 8 bases, and 10 bases separated the two germline ends. The CDR3 contains 13 residues. The CDR3 region has the DNA TGTGCCAGCAGCTTGGCGGTCGACGAAAAACTGTTTTTT. This encodes CASSLAVDEKLFF.

The chain carries TRBV28 and TRBJ1-3, with no clear D. V was shortened by 2 bases and J by 0 bases, with 11 bases between the two germline ends. Germline CDR1 reads MDHEN; CDR2 reads SYDVKM. The CDR3 has 16 residues. Here the CDR3 DNA reads TGTGCCAGCAGTTTAGGAGGTCTCAGCTCTGGAAACACCATATATTTT. This translates into CASSLGGLSSGNTIYF.

V is TRBV6-2 or TRBV6-3 and J is TRBJ1-2, with 8 positions matching TRBD1. Germline lookup yields CDR1 MNHEY and CDR2 SVGEGT. V was clipped by 6 bases and J by 8 bases; unmatched bases: 5. CDR3 size: 12 residues. This CDR3 reads CASSRTGYGYTF. For the CDR3, the DNA is TGTGCCAGCAGCCGGACAGGGTACGGCTACACCTTC.

The chain joins TRBV27 to TRBJ1-5; tentative D call: TRBD1 (6 bases). The ends were cut back, 6 bases at V and 7 bases at J, with 16 bases in the middle. Germline CDR1 is MNHEY and CDR2 is SMNVEV (reference sequence). The CDR3 is 14 amino acids. The CDR3, as DNA: TGTGCCAGCAGATCAGGGACGGGGGCGCAGCCCCAGCATTTT. Encoded protein: CASRSGTGAQPQHF.

The table lists this clone with a few counts. The gene calls are TRBV27 and TRBJ1-2; D is perhaps TRBD1 (6 bases). The length of the CDR3 is 14 residues. The V end was cut by 4 bases, the J end by 8 bases, with 17 bases between. In germline, CDR1 is MNHEY, CDR2 SMNVEV (reference sequence). The CDR3 protein is CASSSQVGQGGYTF. In DNA, the CDR3 is TGTGCCAGCAGTTCGCAGGTGGGACAAGGGGGCTACACCTTC.

The chain couples TRBV28 to TRBJ1-6; D is unresolved. In germline, CDR1 is MDHEN, CDR2 SYDVKM. The CDR3 totals 14 residues. Trimming shortened V by 5 bases and J by 7 bases, and 12 bases separated the two germline ends. The DNA of the CDR3 is TGTGCCAGCAGTGACACGGAAACAAATTCACCCCTCCACTTT. This codes for CASSDTETNSPLHF.

The chain combines TRBV7-3 with TRBJ2-1, with TRBD2 matching over 14 bases. The CDR3 is 17 residues long. The junction had 10 bases not matched to a gene; V was cut back by 4 bases and J by 8 bases. Per germline, CDR1 SGHTA and CDR2 FQGTGA. CDR3 in DNA: TGTGCCAGCAGCTCAGGTGGGACTAGCGGGAGAGCGGATGAGCAGTTCTTC. Residues: CASSSGGTSGRADEQFF.

This chain joins TRBV30 and TRBJ1-5; D possibly corresponds to TRBD1 (5 bases). CDR3 length: 15 amino acids. V lost 0 bases, J lost 1 base, and 10 bases lay in between. CDR1 and CDR2 from the germline V gene are GTSNPN and SVGIG (reference sequence). For the CDR3, the DNA is TGTGCCTGGAGTGTACGAGGGGACAGCAATCAGCCCCAGCATTTT. Protein sequence: CAWSVRGDSNQPQHF.

The chain links TRBV28 to TRBJ1-2; D gene uncertain. The V gene's germline CDR1 is MDHEN and CDR2 SYDVKM. The CDR3 totals 12 residues. CDR3 sequence: CVVTASNYGYTF. Here the CDR3 DNA reads TGTGTCGTAACAGCCTCTAACTATGGCTACACCTTC.

This rearrangement joins TRBV28 to TRBJ1-2, with no clear D. The CDR3 totals 14 residues. V lost 3 bases, J lost 2 bases, and 10 bases lay in between. Germline V gives CDR1 MDHEN, CDR2 SYDVKM. The CDR3 spells CASSFGRANYGYTF. As DNA, the CDR3 is TGTGCCAGCAGTTTCGGACGGGCCAACTATGGCTACACCTTC.

J is TRBJ2-5 and V is TRBV19, with unresolved D. Trimming cost V 0 bases and J 4 bases, with 6 bases left between them. This CDR3 has 13 residues. Looked up from germline, CDR1 is LNHDA and CDR2 is SQIVND (reference sequence). CDR3 nucleotides: TGTGCCAGTAGTATAGAGGGCAGAGAGACCCAGTACTTC. Translation gives CASSIEGRETQYF.

This chain connects TRBV5-1 to TRBJ1-1, with TRBD1 identical over 9 bases. This CDR3 is 15 amino acids long. V was clipped by 4 bases and J by 3 bases; unmatched bases: 7. The V gene's germline CDR1 is SGHRS and CDR2 YFSETQ. CDR3: CASSPSWDRDTEAFF. The DNA for the CDR3 is TGCGCCAGCAGCCCTTCTTGGGACAGGGACACTGAAGCTTTCTTT.

The rearrangement joins TRBV25-1 to TRBJ2-4; 11 positions agree with TRBD1. CDR3 length equals 15 residues. Germline CDR1 is MGHDK and CDR2 is SYGVNS. The J segment lost 6 bases and the V segment lost 4 bases, leaving 5 bases of the junction unmatched. DNA for the CDR3: TGTGCCAGCAGTGCCTCCGGGACAGGGGGAAACATTCAGTACTTC. Its translation: CASSASGTGGNIQYF.

This clone was seen only once. Here the CDR3 reads CASSLDSWEEQYF. As DNA, the CDR3 is TGTGCCAGCAGCTTAGATAGCTGGGAGGAGCAGTACTTC. The chain uses TRBV11-3 and TRBJ2-7; D is perhaps TRBD2 (5 bases). Trimming removed 0 bases at V and 7 bases at J, with 10 bases between. Germline CDR1 is SGHNT and CDR2 is YENEEA. The length of the CDR3 is 13 residues.

The chain links TRBV6-2 or TRBV6-3 to TRBJ1-2; possible D gene TRBD1, 5 bases. The CDR3 has 12 residues. Between the trimmed V and J ends, which lost 4 bases and 5 bases, there was a span of 8 bases. Germline CDR1 and CDR2: MNHEY and SVGEGT. The CDR3 sequence is CASSSWGYGYTF. DNA for the CDR3: TGTGCCAGCAGTTCTTGGGGGTATGGCTACACCTTC.

The rearrangement uses TRBV7-2 and TRBJ2-7; D gene unclear. Germline-derived CDR1 and CDR2 are SGHTA and FQGNSA. This CDR3 has 15 residues. V was cut by 0 bases and J by 3 bases, with 12 bases left in between. The CDR3 here is CASSLAQFSNYEQYF. The CDR3 bases are TGTGCCAGCAGCTTAGCGCAGTTTTCCAACTACGAGCAGTACTTC.